This TCR beta chain was profiled in a study of T cells in Graves' hyperthyroidism and ophthalmopathy. In this sample, this clonotype turned up many times. Disease duration was under 3 months in the ophthalmopathy patients, who also had a Clinical Activity Score of at least 3 and a NOSPECS grade of at least 4. Investigators excluded patients with uncontrolled infection, other autoimmune disease, pregnancy or lactation. Each diagnosis drew on symptoms, thyroxine, TRAb, thyroid ultrasound and orbital computed tomography findings. Fresh 10 ml peripheral blood yielded PBMCs. RNA transcripts served as the template for amplifying TCR beta CDR3 regions. The HTBI primer set served for first-round RT-PCR of the TCR CDR3. TCRdb analysed the multiplex PCR reads with MiXCR anew, one entry per CDR3 protein. This sample carries more than 500,000 distinct CDR3 sequences, 16% of them seen once, and the ten largest clones take about 29%.

V shed 1 base and J 8 bases; nucleotides not matched to a gene: 14. The germline CDR1 and CDR2 sequences are LGHDT and YNNKEL (reference sequence). The CDR3 is 18 residues long. The sequenced material came from blood. The TCR originated in a woman between 25 and 40 years old with Graves' ophthalmopathy. This chain links TRBV3-1 with TRBJ2-2; 9 nucleotides match TRBD2. The CDR3 spells CASSQGHSGRVDLGELFF. Written as DNA, the CDR3 is TGTGCCAGCAGCCAAGGTCATAGCGGGAGAGTCGATCTGGGGGAGCTGTTTTTT.